This TCR beta chain is from a study of CD8+CD57+ T cells in acquired aplastic anemia. Study-wide background: Sorted CD4+ and CD8+ cells gave an average of about 3.4 ug of DNA.

Patients selected for sequencing had displayed CD8+CD57+ cell expansion by flow cytometry. Patients, without exception, had severe acquired aplastic anemia. CDR3 and TCR beta VDJ profiling relied on a genomic DNA template. A single record per CDR3 protein comes from TCRdb applying MiXCR to the reads. The sample includes hundreds of thousands of distinct CDR3 sequences, about a third seen only once; the top ten take less than 0.85%. V lost 4 bases, J lost 6 bases, and 11 bases lay in between. This CDR3 contains 13 residues. Germline values: CDR1 MGHDK, CDR2 SYGVNS. A word on this clonotype: Its antigen is unidentified.

Regarding the study as a whole: Patients had fewer than 35 CD8+ CDR3 sequences in common with controls (the shared set).

Sample: sorted CD4+, CD8+, or CD8+CD57+ T cells (not recorded which) from PBMCs. The sequence was collected from a human donor with aplastic anemia. The chain carries TRBV25-1 and TRBJ2-3, with D perhaps being TRBD1 or TRBD2 (5 bases each). The CDR3 nucleotides read TGTGCCAGCAGTGTCCAGGGACGGGATACGCAGTATTTT. Its translation is CASSVQGRDTQYF.